This record looks at one T cell receptor (beta chain) sequence and its context. This record comes from a study of shared clonotypes between healthy human individuals. The data were produced by immunoSEQ multiplex PCR, yet TCRdb's version contains in-frame clones alone and is incomplete. The repertoire holds approximately 810,000 clones, with 80% to 95% as singletons. In the naive CD8 group, cells lacked CD45RO and were positively selected for CCR7, so terminally differentiated effector memory CD45RA+ cells were left out. V lost 4 bases to trimming and J lost 4 bases; unmatched junction nucleotides: 10. The CDR3 contains 15 residues. Germline assignment: CDR1 SGHDN and CDR2 FVKESK.

The chain recombines TRBV14 with TRBJ2-7, with 7 bases that match TRBD1. The origin of this receptor is a man aged 30-40 years in good health. Source material: naive CD8+ T cells sorted from blood. CDR3 in amino acids: CASSPYRGEGYEQYF. CDR3 coding DNA: TGTGCCAGCAGCCCCTACAGGGGCGAAGGGTACGAGCAGTACTTC.